The TCR beta chain described here comes from a study of blood T cell repertoires in COVID-19. CDR3 length: 13 amino acids. The germline gives CDR1 SGHRS, CDR2 YFSETQ. Trimming removed 2 bases from V and 1 base from J, with 6 bases in between. Libraries were prepared by immunoSEQ multiplex PCR; TCRdb keeps only in-frame clonotypes and omits some of them. The sample consists of about 390,000 clones, about 87% of them appearing once. Input material: PBMCs or T cells enriched from blood (not recorded which). This sequence was found in a woman aged 45-60 years who had recovered from COVID-19. This chain links TRBV5-1 with TRBJ1-1; unclear D gene. The CDR3 reads CASSFAGNTEAFF. For the CDR3, the DNA is TGCGCCAGCAGCTTTGCAGGGAACACTGAAGCTTTCTTT.